One and the same sample provided the 7 T cell receptor beta chains below, sequenced in a study of T cell changes during pregnancy in multiple sclerosis. Only in-frame clones appear in the TCRdb table, and some are missing; sequencing was by immunoSEQ multiplex PCR. The table includes about 100,000 clones, 90% to 95% detected once. This sample comprised peripheral blood, obtained in the second trimester of pregnancy. All receptors derive from a female donor with multiple sclerosis, enrolled in a pregnancy study.

V usage is TRBV2 and J usage is TRBJ1-2; D uncertain. In germline, CDR1 is SNHLY, CDR2 FYNNEI. Trimming pared 5 bases from V and 4 bases from J, leaving 8 bases between. The CDR3 consists of 12 residues. The CDR3 bases are TGTGCCAGCAGTACGGGGATCTATGGCTACACCTTC. Protein: CASSTGIYGYTF.

V gene TRBV7-8 combines with J gene TRBJ1-5, with D possibly being TRBD1 (6 bases). The germline gives CDR1 SGHVS, CDR2 FQNEAQ. Trimming removed 0 bases at V and 7 bases at J, with 13 bases between. This CDR3 contains 15 residues. The CDR3 loop is CASSLAQGKGQPQHF. DNA of the CDR3: TGTGCCAGCAGCTTAGCACAGGGAAAAGGACAGCCCCAGCATTTT.

CDR3 nucleotide sequence: TGTGCCAGCAGTGAAGCGCTTCTACAGGGGGACCGGGAGACCCAGTACTTC. Translated: CASSEALLQGDRETQYF. The rearrangement uses TRBV2 and TRBJ2-5; 8 bases agree with TRBD1. Germline assignment: CDR1 SNHLY and CDR2 FYNNEI. The CDR3 consists of 17 residues. V trimming: 0 bases; J trimming: 5 bases; junction bases outside the gene matches: 11.

The J gene is TRBJ2-7, the V gene TRBV6-1, with 12 bases lining up with TRBD1. This CDR3 is built from 14 residues. V lost 7 bases and J lost 6; bases outside the gene matches: 7. Looked up from germline, CDR1 is MNHNS and CDR2 is SASEGT. The CDR3 sequence is CASTPRDRGREQYF. As DNA, the CDR3 is TGTGCCAGCACCCCACGGGACAGGGGGCGCGAGCAGTACTTC.

The chain recombines TRBV5-7 with TRBJ2-5, with 10 bases lining up with TRBD2. TRBV5-7 is an ORF; its function is uncertain. V was clipped by 2 bases and J by 5 bases; unmatched bases: 9. This CDR3 has 16 amino acids. The chain's CDR3 is CASSFGLAGVEETQYF. DNA for the CDR3: TGTGCCAGCAGCTTTGGGCTAGCGGGGGTCGAGGAGACCCAGTACTTC.

This sequence joins TRBV30 and TRBJ1-3; D call uncertain. CDR1 is GTSNPN and CDR2 is SVGIG in the germline V gene (reference sequence). Between the trimmed V and J ends, which lost 5 bases and 4 bases, there was a span of 15 bases. This CDR3 spans 14 amino acids. Here the CDR3 reads CAWGPTVSGNTIYF. The CDR3 DNA follows: TGTGCCTGGGGTCCCACAGTCTCGGGAAACACCATATATTTT.

The chain carries TRBV7-3 and TRBJ2-3, with D tentatively TRBD2 (7 bases). Germline-derived CDR1 and CDR2 are SGHTA and FQGTGA. The CDR3 runs to 14 residues. V was clipped by 0 bases and J by 5 bases, with 9 bases between them. CDR3 protein: CASSLTGGGDTQYF. The CDR3 DNA follows: TGTGCCAGCAGCTTAACAGGGGGGGGAGATACGCAGTATTTT.